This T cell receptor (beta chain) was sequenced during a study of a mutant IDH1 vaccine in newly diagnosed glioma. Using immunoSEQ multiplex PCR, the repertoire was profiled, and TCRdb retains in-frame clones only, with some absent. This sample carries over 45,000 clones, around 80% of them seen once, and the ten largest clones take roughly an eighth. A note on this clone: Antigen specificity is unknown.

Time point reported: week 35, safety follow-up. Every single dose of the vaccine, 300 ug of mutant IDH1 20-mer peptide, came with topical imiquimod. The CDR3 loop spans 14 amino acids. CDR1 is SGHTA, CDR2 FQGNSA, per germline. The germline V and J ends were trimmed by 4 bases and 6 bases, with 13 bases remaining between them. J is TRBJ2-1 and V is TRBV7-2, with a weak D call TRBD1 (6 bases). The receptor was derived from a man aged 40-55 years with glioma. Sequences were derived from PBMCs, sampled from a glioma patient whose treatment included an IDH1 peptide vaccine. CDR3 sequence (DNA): TGTGCCAGCAGCTGGGGCACAGGGTTCAATGAGCAGTTCTTC. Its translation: CASSWGTGFNEQFF. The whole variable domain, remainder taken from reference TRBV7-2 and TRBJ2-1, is GAGVSQSPSNKVTEKGKDVELRCDPISGHTALYWYRQSLGQGLEFLIYFQGNSAPDKSGLPSDRFSAERTGGSVSTLTIQRTQQEDSAVYLCASSWGTGFNEQFFGPGTRLTVL.